These T cell receptor beta chains were read from a single sample in a study of beta chain features in type 1 diabetes. The repertoire was sequenced with immunoSEQ multiplex PCR; TCRdb's copy has only in-frame clones and lacks some. The sample carries 600,000 or so clones, over 10% recorded once. Sequencing was carried out using naive CD4+ T cells from blood. The receptors were sampled from a man in his thirties or forties with type 1 diabetes. Both conserved end residues are part of each CDR3. Fields, in order: V gene, clone size, J gene, D gene, CDR3 DNA, CDR3 protein. A D gene is named only where the DNA matches it firmly. The listing skips clone size in some rows; elsewhere it reads once, few, many or a size class.

TRBV4-3,few,TRBJ2-3,TRBD2,TGCGCCAGCAGCCAGAGCGGGGTTAGCACAGATACGCAGTATTTT,CASSQSGVSTDTQYF
TRBV6-5,few,TRBJ1-6,TRBD1,TGTGCCAGCAGTCCTGGACAGGGGAATTCACCCCTCCACTTT,CASSPGQGNSPLHF
TRBV27,few,TRBJ2-3,.,TGTGCCAGCAGTTTAGGAGGGAACACAGATACGCAGTATTTT,CASSLGGNTDTQYF
TRBV5-1,few,TRBJ1-5,.,TGCGCCAGCAGCTTGTCAGGGGAAACCAATCAGCCCCAGCATTTT,CASSLSGETNQPQHF
TRBV18,few,TRBJ2-7,.,TGTGCCAGCTCACCACCGCAGGGTGGTGAGCAGTACTTC,CASSPPQGGEQYF
TRBV9,.,TRBJ1-1,.,TGTGCCAGCAGCGTCGGAGGGGGATCTATGAACACTGAAGCTTTCTTT,CASSVGGGSMNTEAFF
TRBV7-9,.,TRBJ2-5,TRBD1,TGTGCCAGCAGGTCCAACGTTCGGACAGGGCGAGAGACCCAGTACTTC,CASRSNVRTGRETQYF
TRBV18,few,TRBJ1-3,.,TGTGCCAGCTCACCCGTGGACAGTTCGGGAAACACCATATATTTT,CASSPVDSSGNTIYF
TRBV4-2,.,TRBJ1-5,.,TGTGCCAGCAGCCATGAACAGGGCCAGCCCCAGCATTTT,CASSHEQGQPQHF
TRBV20-1,few,TRBJ1-2,.,TGCAGTGCTACCGACCTCTATGGCTACACCTTC,CSATDLYGYTF
TRBV7-2,.,TRBJ1-2,TRBD1,TGTGCCAGCAGCTTACGCAGGGGGTCCGATGGCTACACCTTC,CASSLRRGSDGYTF
TRBV13,few,TRBJ2-3,TRBD2,TGTGCCAGCAGCAAGACGGCCGGGACTAACTTCCCCACAGATACGCAGTATTTT,CASSKTAGTNFPTDTQYF
TRBV7-2,few,TRBJ1-1,.,TGTGCCAGCAGCTTAGACAGGAACACTGAAGCTTTCTTT,CASSLDRNTEAFF
TRBV9,few,TRBJ2-1,.,TGTGCCAGCAGCGTAGATCGGGGGGAGCAGTTCTTC,CASSVDRGEQFF
TRBV4-3,.,TRBJ1-2,.,TGCGCCAGCAGCCAAACCGGGGCCGCGTTAAATTATGGCTACACCTTC,CASSQTGAALNYGYTF
TRBV15,few,TRBJ2-3,TRBD1,TGTGCCACCAGACGGACAGGTGCCACAGATACGCAGTATTTT,CATRRTGATDTQYF
TRBV30,few,TRBJ1-5,.,TGTGCCTGGACCGAAAGGCTCAATCAGCCCCAGCATTTT,CAWTERLNQPQHF
TRBV11-2,.,TRBJ1-2,.,TGTGCCAGCAGCTTACCAAGGGATGGCTACACCTTC,CASSLPRDGYTF
TRBV28,.,TRBJ2-3,.,TGTGCCAGCCAAACGGCTAGCACAGATACGCAGTATTTT,CASQTASTDTQYF
TRBV7-2,few,TRBJ2-3,TRBD2,TGTGCCAGCAGTACACTAGCGGGGCAAGGAGATACGCAGTATTTT,CASSTLAGQGDTQYF
TRBV14,.,TRBJ2-5,TRBD1,TGTGCCAGCAGCCAGATGGCAGGGGGACGTTGGGAGACCCAGTACTTC,CASSQMAGGRWETQYF
TRBV13,.,TRBJ2-7,.,TGTGCCAGCAGACAGCGGACACTTACCTACGAGCAGTACTTC,CASRQRTLTYEQYF